Sequencing of this T cell receptor beta chain was carried out in a study of T cell responses to AZD1222 COVID-19 vaccine. The data were produced by immunoSEQ multiplex PCR, yet TCRdb's version contains in-frame clones alone and is incomplete. This table holds around 150,000 clones, roughly 92% found once. The CDR3 is 13 residues long. Germline loops: CDR1 SGHVS, CDR2 FNYEAQ. The ends lost 5 bases at V and 9 bases at J; junction bases unmatched: 5. This clone was observed a handful of times. The source was peripheral blood, collected 28 days after the second AZD1222 dose. This chain joins TRBV7-6 and TRBJ2-1, with TRBD2 matching 9 bases. The TCR was taken from an adult who received the AZD1222 COVID-19 vaccine. The CDR3 reads CASSPRGGAEQFF. CDR3 bases: TGTGCCAGCAGCCCCCGCGGGGGGGCTGAGCAGTTCTTC.